This T cell receptor (beta chain) was sequenced for a study of cytomegalovirus exposure and HLA in healthy donors. Study-wide results and caveats: A later analysis linked a missense DCLRE1C variant to TCR beta V- and J-gene trimming.

PCR used 60 Vbeta primers and 13 Jbeta primers. Assay used: immunoSEQ multiplex PCR; TCRdb lists only in-frame clones, some missing. The table lists 110,000 or so clones, 77% of them singletons. Trimming cost V 4 bases and J 1 base, with 7 bases left between them. CDR1 is SGHTA, CDR2 FQGTGA, per germline. The CDR3 consists of 13 residues. For this clone: The antigen is undetermined.

The V call is TRBV7-3, the J call TRBJ1-1; TRBD1 might be the D (5 bases). This clonotype was sampled from a man aged 50-60 years in good health and CMV-seropositive. Material: PBMCs. The CDR3 bases are TGTGCCAGCAGCTGGACAAAGAACACTGAAGCTTTCTTT. Translation gives CASSWTKNTEAFF.